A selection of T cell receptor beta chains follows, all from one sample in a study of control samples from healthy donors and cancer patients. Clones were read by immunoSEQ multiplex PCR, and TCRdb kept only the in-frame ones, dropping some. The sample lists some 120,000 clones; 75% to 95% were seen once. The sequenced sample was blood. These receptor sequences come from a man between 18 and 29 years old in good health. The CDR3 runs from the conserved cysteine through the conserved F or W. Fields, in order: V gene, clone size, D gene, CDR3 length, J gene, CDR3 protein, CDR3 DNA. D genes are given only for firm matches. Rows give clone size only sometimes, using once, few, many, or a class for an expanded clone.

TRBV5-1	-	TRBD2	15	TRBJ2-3	CASSLNGGGTDTQYF	TGCGCCAGCAGCTTGAATGGCGGGGGGACAGATACGCAGTATTTT
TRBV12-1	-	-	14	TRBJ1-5	CASILRYSNQPQHF	TGTGCCAGCATCCTCAGGTATAGCAATCAGCCCCAGCATTTT
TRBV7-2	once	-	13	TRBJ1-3	CASSLPAGNTIYF	TGTGCCAGCAGCTTACCGGCTGGAAACACCATATATTTT
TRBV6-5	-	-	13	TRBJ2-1	CASSRGPYNEQFF	TGTGCCAGCAGCCGAGGTCCCTACAATGAGCAGTTCTTC
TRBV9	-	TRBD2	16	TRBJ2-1	CASSVFGTSDYNEQFF	TGTGCCAGCAGCGTCTTTGGGACTAGCGATTACAATGAGCAGTTCTTC
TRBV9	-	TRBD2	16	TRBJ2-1	CASSVNSGISYNEQFF	TGTGCCAGCAGCGTAAACAGCGGGATCTCCTACAATGAGCAGTTCTTC
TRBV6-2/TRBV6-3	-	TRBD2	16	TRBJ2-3	CASSYRWRGDPGTQYF	TGTGCCAGCAGTTACCGGTGGCGGGGGGACCCGGGTACGCAGTATTTT
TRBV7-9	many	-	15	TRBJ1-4	CASSLARGGNEKLFF	TGTGCCAGCAGCTTAGCACGAGGGGGTAATGAAAAACTGTTTTTT
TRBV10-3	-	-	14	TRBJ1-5	CAISESKGSQPQHF	TGTGCCATCAGTGAGTCGAAGGGAAGTCAGCCCCAGCATTTT
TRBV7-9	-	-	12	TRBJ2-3	CASSARPDTQYF	TGTGCCAGCAGCGCCCGACCAGATACGCAGTATTTT
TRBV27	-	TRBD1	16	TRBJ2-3	CASSLSYRGRADTQYF	TGTGCCAGCAGTTTATCGTACAGGGGGCGAGCAGATACGCAGTATTTT
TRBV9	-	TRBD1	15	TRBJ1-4	CASSVGQGIREKLFF	TGTGCCAGCAGCGTGGGACAGGGAATAAGAGAAAAACTGTTTTTT
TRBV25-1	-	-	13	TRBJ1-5	CASSEGVLQPQHF	TGTGCCAGCAGTGAGGGGGTACTTCAGCCCCAGCATTTT
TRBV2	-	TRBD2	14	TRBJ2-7	CASRRGESSYEQYF	TGTGCCAGCAGGCGGGGGGAAAGCTCCTACGAGCAGTACTTC
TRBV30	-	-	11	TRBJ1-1	CAWSRESEAFF	TGTGCCTGGAGTCGGGAGTCTGAAGCTTTCTTT
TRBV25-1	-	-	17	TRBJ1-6	CASSSNSAGRSNSPLHF	TGTGCCAGCAGTTCAAATTCAGCAGGGCGATCGAATTCACCCCTCCACTTT
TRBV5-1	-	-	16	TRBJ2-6	CASSPDGNSGANVLTF	TGCGCCAGCAGCCCGGACGGGAACTCTGGGGCCAACGTCCTGACTTTC
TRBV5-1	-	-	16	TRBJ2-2	CASSLVGGGGTGELFF	TGCGCCAGCAGCTTGGTGGGGGGAGGCGGCACCGGGGAGCTGTTTTTT
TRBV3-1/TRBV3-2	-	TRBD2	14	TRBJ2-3	CASSPRREADTQYF	TGTGCCAGCAGCCCGAGACGGGAGGCAGATACGCAGTATTTT
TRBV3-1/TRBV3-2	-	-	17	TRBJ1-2	CASSQEKGKVKTSGYTF	TGTGCCAGCAGCCAAGAAAAGGGCAAGGTAAAGACGAGTGGCTACACCTTC
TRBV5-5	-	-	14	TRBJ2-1	CASSLVGRYNEQFF	TGTGCCAGCAGCTTGGTCGGACGTTACAATGAGCAGTTCTTC
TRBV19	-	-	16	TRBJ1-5	CASSIQGGGGNQPQHF	TGTGCCAGTAGTATCCAGGGAGGGGGGGGCAATCAGCCCCAGCATTTT
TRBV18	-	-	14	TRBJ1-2	CASSPPDRSYGYTF	TGTGCCAGCTCACCACCGGACAGATCCTATGGCTACACCTTC
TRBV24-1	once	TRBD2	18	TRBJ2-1	CATSDLPPPLAGVREQFF	TGTGCCACCAGTGATTTACCCCCTCCCCTAGCGGGAGTTCGAGAGCAGTTCTTC
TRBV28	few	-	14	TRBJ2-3	CASSLNRGTDTQYF	TGTGCCAGCAGTTTAAACCGGGGCACAGATACGCAGTATTTT
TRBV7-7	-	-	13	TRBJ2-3	CASSSDFGDTQYF	TGTGCCAGCAGCTCAGATTTCGGAGATACGCAGTATTTT
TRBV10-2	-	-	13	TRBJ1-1	CASSETLYTEAFF	TGCGCCAGCAGTGAGACGCTTTACACTGAAGCTTTCTTT
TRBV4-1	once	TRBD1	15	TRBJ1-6	CASSQPDRGNSPLHF	TGCGCCAGCAGCCAACCTGACAGGGGCAATTCACCCCTCCACTTT
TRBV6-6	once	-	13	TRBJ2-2	CASSYSVWGELFF	TGTGCCAGCAGTTACTCGGTTTGGGGGGAGCTGTTTTTT
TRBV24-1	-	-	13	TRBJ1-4	CATSDSTNEKLFF	TGTGCCACCAGTGATTCAACTAATGAAAAACTGTTTTTT
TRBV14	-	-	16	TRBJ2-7	CASSQLRGVSSYEQYF	TGTGCCAGCAGCCAACTTAGGGGGGTGAGCTCCTACGAGCAGTACTTC
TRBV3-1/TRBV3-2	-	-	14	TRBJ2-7	CASSQVVWGYEQYF	TGTGCCAGCAGCCAGGTAGTTTGGGGTTACGAGCAGTACTTC
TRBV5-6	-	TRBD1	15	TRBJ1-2	CASSEGTGSNYGYTF	TGTGCCAGCAGCGAAGGGACAGGGTCGAACTATGGCTACACCTTC
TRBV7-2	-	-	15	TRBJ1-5	CASSLGQNSNQPQHF	TGTGCCAGCAGCTTAGGCCAGAATAGCAATCAGCCCCAGCATTTT
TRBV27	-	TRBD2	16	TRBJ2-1	CASSLASGLSYNEQFF	TGTGCCAGCAGTTTGGCTAGCGGACTTTCTTACAATGAGCAGTTCTTC
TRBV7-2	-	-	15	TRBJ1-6	CASSLVRTENSPLHF	TGTGCCAGCAGCTTAGTACGGACAGAGAATTCACCCCTCCACTTT
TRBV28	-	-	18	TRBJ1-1	CASPPAGPVDDMNTEAFF	TGTGCCAGCCCCCCCGCTGGGCCCGTCGATGACATGAACACTGAAGCTTTCTTT
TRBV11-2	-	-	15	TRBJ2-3	CASSLEVYLTDTQYF	TGTGCCAGCAGCTTAGAAGTCTACCTCACAGATACGCAGTATTTT
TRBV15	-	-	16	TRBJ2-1	CATSRAGRGGYNEQFF	TGTGCCACCAGCAGAGCCGGTAGGGGAGGCTACAATGAGCAGTTCTTC
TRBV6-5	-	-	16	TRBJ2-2	CASSYSPVDGTGELFF	TGTGCCAGCAGTTACTCCCCGGTTGACGGGACCGGGGAGCTGTTTTTT
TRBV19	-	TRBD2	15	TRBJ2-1	CASSRTSGSLNEQFF	TGTGCCAGTAGTCGGACTAGCGGGAGCCTAAATGAGCAGTTCTTC
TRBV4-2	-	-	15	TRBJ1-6	CASSQERRINSPLHF	TGTGCCAGCAGCCAAGAGAGACGTATTAATTCACCCCTCCACTTT
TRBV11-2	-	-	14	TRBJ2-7	CASSRGAVASEQYF	TGTGCCAGCAGCCGGGGAGCCGTAGCGAGCGAGCAGTACTTC
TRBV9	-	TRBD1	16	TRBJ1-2	CASSADLSTGVGGYTF	TGTGCCAGCAGCGCGGACCTAAGTACAGGGGTGGGTGGCTACACCTTC
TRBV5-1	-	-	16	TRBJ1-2	CASSLVSWDRVYGYTF	TGCGCCAGCAGCTTGGTATCATGGGACCGAGTCTATGGCTACACCTTC
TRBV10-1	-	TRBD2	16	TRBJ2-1	CASSESRGSTYNEQFF	TGCGCCAGCAGTGAGTCTCGCGGGAGTACCTACAATGAGCAGTTCTTC
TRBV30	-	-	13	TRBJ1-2	CAWRRWGLDGYTF	TGTGCCTGGAGGAGGTGGGGTTTGGACGGCTACACCTTC
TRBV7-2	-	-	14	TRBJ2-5	CASSFLGRTETQYF	TGTGCCAGCAGCTTCTTAGGACGGACCGAGACCCAGTACTTC
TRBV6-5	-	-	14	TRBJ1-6	CASSYLTVVSPLHF	TGTGCCAGCAGTTACTTGACTGTGGTATCACCCCTCCACTTT
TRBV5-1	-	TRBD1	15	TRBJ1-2	CASSEGTGEVGGYTF	TGCGCCAGCAGCGAGGGGACAGGGGAAGTTGGCGGCTACACCTTC
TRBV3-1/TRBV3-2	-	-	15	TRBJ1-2	CASSQGTGGYLGYTF	TGTGCCAGCAGCCAAGGGACTGGAGGCTATTTAGGCTACACCTTC
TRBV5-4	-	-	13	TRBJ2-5	CASSSPAKVTQYF	TGTGCCAGCAGCTCACCCGCGAAGGTGACCCAGTACTTC
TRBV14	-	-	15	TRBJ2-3	CASSQGSGRTDTQYF	TGTGCCAGCAGCCAAGGATCGGGGAGGACAGATACGCAGTATTTT
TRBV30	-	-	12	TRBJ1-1	CAWSGGLTEAFF	TGTGCCTGGAGCGGGGGTCTCACTGAAGCTTTCTTT
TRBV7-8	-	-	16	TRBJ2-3	CASSLFLAPRADTQYF	TGTGCCAGCAGCTTATTCTTAGCACCTAGGGCAGATACGCAGTATTTT
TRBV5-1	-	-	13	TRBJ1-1	CASSPYFDTEAFF	TGCGCCAGCAGCCCCTACTTTGATACTGAAGCTTTCTTT
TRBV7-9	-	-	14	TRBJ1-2	CASSLSGINYGYTF	TGTGCCAGCAGCTTATCCGGGATTAACTATGGCTACACCTTC
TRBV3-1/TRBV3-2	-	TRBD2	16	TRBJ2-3	CASSLGLAGEGDTQYF	TGTGCCAGCAGTCTCGGACTAGCGGGAGAAGGTGATACGCAGTATTTT
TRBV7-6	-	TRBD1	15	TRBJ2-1	CASSQTGGSYNEQFF	TGTGCCAGCAGCCAAACAGGGGGGTCCTACAATGAGCAGTTCTTC